This TCR beta chain was found in a study of cytomegalovirus exposure and HLA in healthy donors. Study-level points and caveats: Reported performance of the classifier showed diagnosis of cytomegalovirus status with high specificity and sensitivity. Specific recognition of CMV antigens was confirmed in vitro for three chains (all CMV-associated). Some V segments, including TRBV6-2 and TRBV6-3, were excluded as indistinguishable. Previous analysis showed most TCR beta V segments were productive about 90% or about 30% of the time.

This CDR3 is built from 20 residues. PCR used 60 Vbeta primers and 13 Jbeta primers. Sequenced by immunoSEQ multiplex PCR; TCRdb stores in-frame clones only, minus some. This specimen shows 150,000 or so clones; the ten leading clones hold under 2.5%. As for this clone: Its specificity is not known.

This receptor was taken from a young woman in good health and CMV-seronegative. Material for sequencing was PBMCs. The rearrangement links TRBV12-2 to TRBJ2-5; the table's D call of TRBD2 was not tested on the DNA. TRBV12-2 is recorded as a pseudogene. CDR3 sequence reads: CASRLKGPGLAGAGEETQYF. CDR3 nucleotide sequence: TGTGCAAGTCGCTTAAAGGGACCGGGACTAGCGGGAGCGGGTGAAGAGACCCAGTACTTC.